Following are 20 T cell receptor beta chains from one sample sequenced in a study of T cells after yellow fever vaccination. TCRdb reprocessed the 5' RACE reads via MiXCR and lists one record per CDR3 protein. This repertoire shows roughly 330,000 distinct CDR3 sequences, around 6.8% found once; its top ten account for over 15%. Sequencing was performed on PBMCs, taken about 41 days after the first yellow fever vaccination. These receptors were obtained from a young man who received the YFV17D yellow fever vaccine.

This clonotype has a count of ten or more. This chain uses TRBV12-3 or TRBV12-4 with TRBJ1-1; D possibly corresponds to TRBD1 (6 bases). V gave up 3 bases and J gave up 4 bases, with 9 bases separating them. The CDR3 has 13 amino acids. This CDR3 is CASSFSRGTEAFF. In DNA, the CDR3 is TGTGCCAGCAGTTTCAGCAGGGGCACTGAAGCTTTCTTT.

This clonotype showed up just a few times. The V and J genes are TRBV4-1 and TRBJ1-6; 7 positions match TRBD1. The J segment lost 7 bases and the V segment lost 2 bases, leaving 8 bases of the junction unmatched. Germline V CDR1 and CDR2: MGHRA, YSYEKL. The CDR3 consists of 16 residues. This CDR3 reads CASSQHRQGGNSPLHF. CDR3 nucleotides: TGCGCCAGCAGCCAACACCGACAGGGTGGAAATTCACCCCTCCACTTT.

This clonotype was counted many times. CDR3 in DNA: TGTGCTAGTGGCGCCTCGACAGCAAAGAACACTGAAGCTTTCTTT. Amino acids: CASGASTAKNTEAFF. V and J are TRBV12-5 and TRBJ1-1; perhaps TRBD1 as D (5 bases). CDR3 size: 15 residues. Trimming shortened V by 6 bases and J by 1 base, and 15 bases separated the two germline ends. Germline V lookup: CDR1 LGHNT, CDR2 FRNRAP.

This chain connects TRBV5-1 to TRBJ1-1; 7 bases map to TRBD1. CDR3 size: 17 residues. CDR1 is SGHRS, CDR2 YFSETQ, per germline. V dropped 7 bases and J dropped 1; count of bases not matched to a gene: 16. CDR3 sequence: CASETGAAGRENTEAFF. CDR3 nucleotide sequence: TGCGCCAGCGAAACAGGGGCCGCTGGGAGGGAGAACACTGAAGCTTTCTTT.

Comment on this clonotype: One junction end disagrees with the germline gene, perhaps due to a read error. This chain joins TRBV5-1 and TRBJ1-1; a weak D match, TRBD1 (6 bases). The CDR3 runs 14 residues. Germline V gives CDR1 SGHRS, CDR2 YFSETQ. The CDR3 DNA sequence: TGCGCCAGCAGCTGGACAGTCTTCAACACTGAAGCTTCCTTT. Amino acids: CASSWTVFNTEASF.

The genes are TRBV5-1 and TRBJ1-2; 7 bases map to TRBD1. The ends lost 4 bases at V and 3 bases at J; junction bases unmatched: 12. CDR3 size: 16 residues. From germline, CDR1 is SGHRS and CDR2 YFSETQ. CDR3 amino acids: CASSPGRDSSYYGYTF. CDR3 bases: TGCGCCAGCAGCCCGGGCCGGGACAGTAGTTACTATGGCTACACCTTC.

This clonotype was observed many times. The chain links TRBV5-6 to TRBJ2-5, with a weak D call TRBD2 (5 bases). V was shortened by 4 bases and J by 5 bases, with 24 bases between the two germline ends. CDR1 SGHDT and CDR2 YYEEEE come from the germline V gene. The CDR3 runs 17 residues. The CDR3, as DNA: TGTGCCAGCAGCGCGGTCAAGGCATGGTCCTGGGAGGAGACCCAGTACTTC. Translating it yields CASSAVKAWSWEETQYF.

This clonotype was detected only a few times. The CDR3 loop is CASSSPPGEETQYF. The CDR3 nucleotides are TGTGCCAGCAGTTCCCCTCCGGGAGAAGAGACCCAGTACTTC. The J gene is TRBJ2-5, the V gene TRBV6-5; possibly TRBD2 for D (6 bases). The CDR3 is made up of 14 amino acids. The germline V gene encodes CDR1 MNHEY and CDR2 SVGAGI. V lost 4 bases, J lost 3 bases, and 12 bases lay in between.

This clonotype was counted ten times or more. V gene TRBV14 combines with J gene TRBJ2-7; TRBD2 is a possible D gene (5 bases). Trimming left V 0 bases short and J 1 base short, with 16 bases between. The V gene's germline CDR1 is SGHDN and CDR2 FVKESK. The CDR3 extends over 17 amino acids. The CDR3 spells CASSQDRRLRGSYEQYF. In DNA form, the CDR3 reads TGTGCCAGCAGCCAAGATCGCAGACTTCGGGGTTCCTACGAGCAGTACTTC.

This clonotype appeared a few times. This chain uses TRBV11-3 with TRBJ1-2; 7 nucleotides agree with TRBD1. CDR3 length: 13 amino acids. Looked up from germline, CDR1 is SGHNT and CDR2 is YENEEA. The J segment lost 5 bases and the V segment lost 2 bases, leaving 2 bases of the junction unmatched. The CDR3 DNA reads as TGTGCCAGCAGCTTACCAGGGGGTTATGGCTACACCTTC. Translation: CASSLPGGYGYTF. Looking up the rest from reference TRBV11-3 and TRBJ1-2 gives the full variable domain: EAGVVQSPRYKIIEKKQPVAFWCNPISGHNTLYWYLQNLGQGPELLIRYENEEAVDDSQLPKDRFSAERLKGVDSTLKIQPAELGDSAVYLCASSLPGGYGYTFGSGTRLTVV.

This clonotype was seen only a few times. The genes are TRBV10-3 and TRBJ2-7; the D is unclear. V lost 2 bases to trimming and J lost 5 bases, with 10 bases between them. Germline-derived CDR1 and CDR2 are ENHRY and SYGVKD. The CDR3 is 13 amino acids. The CDR3 bases are TGTGCCATCAGTGAGCTAGGGTTCCACGAGCAGTACGTC. Its translation is CAISELGFHEQYV.

In this sample, this clonotype turned up a few times. J is TRBJ1-1 and V is TRBV11-2; TRBD1 matches 7 bases. The CDR3 length is 15 residues. V gave up 1 base and J gave up 4 bases; unmatched junction bases: 6. Germline assignment: CDR1 SGHAT and CDR2 FQNNGV. The CDR3 region has the DNA TGTGCCAGCAGCTTAGGCAGACAGGGATTCACTGAAGCTTTCTTT. It translates to CASSLGRQGFTEAFF.

Only a few counts were recorded for this clonotype. V and J are TRBV6-4 and TRBJ1-1; 11 nucleotides align to TRBD1. The CDR3 has 20 amino acids. Per germline, CDR1 MRHNA and CDR2 SNTAGT. Trimming cost V 7 bases and J 1 base; bases outside gene matches: 20. CDR3: CASTPLRDRGAVGRNTEAFF. The CDR3, as DNA: TGTGCCAGCACCCCTTTGCGGGACAGGGGGGCCGTGGGGAGGAACACTGAAGCTTTCTTT.

This sequence joins TRBV29-1 and TRBJ2-2; D unresolved. Germline CDR1 SQVTM, CDR2 ANQGSEA. Trimming stripped 7 bases from V and 6 bases from J, with 15 bases between. This CDR3 comprises 13 residues. This CDR3 is CSAGPRGAGELFF. The CDR3 coding sequence is TGCAGCGCCGGGCCCCGCGGCGCCGGGGAGCTGTTTTTT.

This clonotype has more than one count but fewer than ten. The chain employs TRBV7-3 and TRBJ2-3; TRBD2 might be the D (5 bases). Looked up from germline, CDR1 is SGHTA and CDR2 is FQGTGA. The ends were cut back, 5 bases at V and 4 bases at J, with 10 bases in the middle. This CDR3 contains 13 residues. CDR3 protein: CASSAGPSDTQYF. The CDR3 DNA follows: TGTGCCAGCAGCGCGGGCCCCTCAGATACGCAGTATTTT.

This clonotype was seen a few times. This chain links TRBV7-3 with TRBJ2-1; 7 nucleotides align to TRBD2. The CDR3 has 16 amino acids. Germline V gene sequence: CDR1 SGHTA, CDR2 FQGTGA. V was pared by 1 base and J by 6 bases, with 9 bases of the junction left unmatched. The CDR3 DNA sequence: TGTGCCAGCAGCTTAAGGGGGGGTTATGTTGGCAATGAGCAGTTCTTC. Residues: CASSLRGGYVGNEQFF.

The chain uses TRBV18 and TRBJ1-1; D gene unclear. The germline CDR1 and CDR2 sequences are KGHSH and LQKENI. Trimming pared 0 bases from V and 4 bases from J, leaving 12 bases between. CDR3 length: 15 residues. DNA for the CDR3: TGTGCCAGCTCACCACCGGTAAGGGCGGGCACTGAAGCTTTCTTT. Translation gives CASSPPVRAGTEAFF.

This clonotype has a handful of counts. The V and J genes are TRBV5-5 and TRBJ1-2; 7 positions match TRBD1. Trimming took 2 bases from V and 7 from J; bases not matched to a gene: 8. Germline loops: CDR1 SGHKS, CDR2 YYEKEE (reference sequence). CDR3 length equals 14 residues. The CDR3 DNA sequence: TGTGCCAGCAGCTTAACTAGGGACAGAGGTGGCTACACCTTC. Its translation: CASSLTRDRGGYTF.

This clonotype has a handful of counts. The CDR3 DNA sequence: TGTGCCAGCAGTTTCGACAGGAGAGCTAACTATGGCTACACCTTC. Encoded protein: CASSFDRRANYGYTF. The V call is TRBV6-2 or TRBV6-3, the J call TRBJ1-2, with D possibly TRBD1 on 6 matching bases. CDR3 size: 15 residues. Per the germline V gene, CDR1 is MNHEY and CDR2 is SVGEGT. V lost 4 bases to trimming and J lost 0 bases, with 12 bases between them.

The chain carries TRBV5-1 and TRBJ1-3; unclear D gene. V was shortened by 5 bases and J by 0 bases, with 15 bases between the two germline ends. The CDR3 extends over 16 amino acids. Germline V gene data show CDR1 as SGHRS and CDR2 as YFSETQ. This chain's CDR3 is CASSSTGSSSGNTIYF. CDR3 DNA: TGCGCCAGCAGTTCAACCGGGTCCAGCTCTGGAAACACCATATATTTT.